The rows below give T cell receptor beta chains drawn from one sample of a study of T cell responses to AZD1222 COVID-19 vaccine. Profiled with immunoSEQ multiplex PCR; TCRdb holds only in-frame clones, not every one. Of fewer than 180,000 clones in the sample, 80% to 95% are singletons; the top ten hold 2.5% to 3.5%. The sequencing used peripheral blood, collected 28 days after the second AZD1222 dose. These receptors originate from an adult who received the AZD1222 COVID-19 vaccine. Both conserved end residues are part of each CDR3. Fields, in order: J gene, clone size, V gene, D gene, CDR3 DNA, CDR3 protein. The D gene is left open where the match is weak. Clone size appears in some rows only: once, few, many, or a class for an expanded clone.

J: TRBJ2-1
size: once
V: TRBV5-4
D: NA
DNA: TGTGCCAGCAGCCCCCTCCTTGGCCCGGCCTACAATGAGCAGTTCTTC
CDR3: CASSPLLGPAYNEQFF

J: TRBJ1-6
size: NA
V: TRBV3-1/TRBV3-2
D: NA
DNA: TGTGCCAGCAGCCAAGGCGGCGGGGGGGCGCGTAATTCACCCCTCCACTTT
CDR3: CASSQGGGGARNSPLHF

J: TRBJ2-5
size: NA
V: TRBV28
D: TRBD1
DNA: TGTGCCAGCAGTTGGGACAGCAGGGAGACCCAGTACTTC
CDR3: CASSWDSRETQYF

J: TRBJ1-2
size: NA
V: TRBV6-5
D: NA
DNA: TGTGCCAGCACCTGGGGGGCCAAAACCGATGGCTACACCTTC
CDR3: CASTWGAKTDGYTF

J: TRBJ2-5
size: NA
V: TRBV29-1
D: NA
DNA: TGCAGCGTTGACCGTCAACATGGGGAGACCCAGTACTTC
CDR3: CSVDRQHGETQYF

J: TRBJ2-1
size: NA
V: TRBV12-1
D: NA
DNA: TGTGCCAGCAGCTTACGGACTAGCGGGTGCTACAATGAGCAGTTCTTC
CDR3: CASSLRTSGCYNEQFF

J: TRBJ2-7
size: NA
V: TRBV7-6
D: NA
DNA: TGTGCCAGCAGCTTAGGTCAGGGAGAAACCCCCGAGCAGTACTTC
CDR3: CASSLGQGETPEQYF

J: TRBJ1-6
size: NA
V: TRBV2
D: NA
DNA: TGTGCCAGCAGTCCCATCTCTAATTCACCCCTCCACTTT
CDR3: CASSPISNSPLHF

J: TRBJ1-1
size: NA
V: TRBV12-3/TRBV12-4
D: TRBD1
DNA: TGTGCCAGCAGCAGAGGGACAGGCACTGAAGCTTTCTTT
CDR3: CASSRGTGTEAFF

J: TRBJ2-2
size: NA
V: TRBV10-3
D: NA
DNA: TGTGCCATCAGTGAGTCAGGGGGAACGAACACCGGGGAGCTGTTTTTT
CDR3: CAISESGGTNTGELFF

J: TRBJ2-2
size: once
V: TRBV24-1
D: NA
DNA: TGTGCCACCAGTGATCCGGGCCAAAATGTGCCCGGGGAGCTGTTTTTT
CDR3: CATSDPGQNVPGELFF

J: TRBJ1-1
size: NA
V: TRBV30
D: NA
DNA: TGTGCCTGGAGGGGTCGACTGACTGAAGCTTTCTTT
CDR3: CAWRGRLTEAFF

J: TRBJ2-7
size: NA
V: TRBV24-1
D: TRBD1
DNA: TGTGCCACCAGTTACGGACAGGGGGACTACGAGCAGTACTTC
CDR3: CATSYGQGDYEQYF

J: TRBJ1-1
size: NA
V: TRBV24-1
D: NA
DNA: TGTGCCACCAGTCAACACGGTGAAGCTTTCTTT
CDR3: CATSQHGEAFF

J: TRBJ1-1
size: few
V: TRBV7-2
D: TRBD1
DNA: TGTGCCAGCAAACTAAGACAGGGCCCGAACACTGAAGCTTTCTTT
CDR3: CASKLRQGPNTEAFF

J: TRBJ2-3
size: NA
V: TRBV7-6
D: TRBD1
DNA: TGTGCCAGCAGCCTTATCCCGGACAGGGGTAGGGATACGCAGTATTTT
CDR3: CASSLIPDRGRDTQYF

J: TRBJ2-7
size: NA
V: TRBV7-2
D: NA
DNA: TGTGCCAGCAGCGAAAGCTCCTACGAGCAGTACTTC
CDR3: CASSESSYEQYF

J: TRBJ1-5
size: NA
V: TRBV28
D: NA
DNA: TGTGCCAGCAGTTTACGGACGCCTAGCAATCAGCCCCAGCATTTT
CDR3: CASSLRTPSNQPQHF

J: TRBJ2-7
size: NA
V: TRBV6-5
D: TRBD2
DNA: TGTGCCAGCAAGCGGGGCGACGAGCAGTACTTC
CDR3: CASKRGDEQYF

J: TRBJ1-1
size: NA
V: TRBV12-3/TRBV12-4
D: NA
DNA: TGTGCCAGCAGTGGACACTCGAACACTGAAGCTTTCTTT
CDR3: CASSGHSNTEAFF

J: TRBJ1-1
size: NA
V: TRBV19
D: NA
DNA: TGTGCCAGTAGTACCCCCGGGTCGAACACTGAAGCTTTCTTT
CDR3: CASSTPGSNTEAFF

J: TRBJ1-4
size: NA
V: TRBV7-9
D: NA
DNA: TGTGCCAGCAGCCGATTGGGACCGCCTAATGAAAAACTGTTTTTT
CDR3: CASSRLGPPNEKLFF

J: TRBJ1-2
size: once
V: TRBV19
D: NA
DNA: TGTGCCAGTAGTTCGACGGACACACACTATGGCTACACCTTC
CDR3: CASSSTDTHYGYTF

J: TRBJ1-6
size: few
V: TRBV4-1
D: NA
DNA: TGCGCCAGCAGCCAAGATCTGGGAGGGAATTGGAATTCACCCCTCCACTTT
CDR3: CASSQDLGGNWNSPLHF

J: TRBJ1-5
size: NA
V: TRBV24-1
D: NA
DNA: TGTGCCACCAGCCTACCGCCCGGGAGCAATCAGCCCCAGCATTTT
CDR3: CATSLPPGSNQPQHF

J: TRBJ2-3
size: NA
V: TRBV2
D: NA
DNA: TGTGCCAGCAGGGTAGCGGAGGGCACAGATACGCAGTATTTT
CDR3: CASRVAEGTDTQYF

J: TRBJ1-1
size: NA
V: TRBV28
D: NA
DNA: TGTGCCAGCAGTCCCCTAGGGACACTTAACACTGAAGCTTTCTTT
CDR3: CASSPLGTLNTEAFF

J: TRBJ2-2
size: NA
V: TRBV6-6
D: NA
DNA: TGTGCCAGCAGTCTAGGGCGGCACAGTCTGAACACCGGGGAGCTGTTTTTT
CDR3: CASSLGRHSLNTGELFF

J: TRBJ1-2
size: NA
V: TRBV3-1/TRBV3-2
D: NA
DNA: TGTGCCAGCAGCCTTCGGACCTCTCTCTATGGCTACACCTTC
CDR3: CASSLRTSLYGYTF

J: TRBJ1-6
size: NA
V: TRBV10-3
D: NA
DNA: TGTGCCATCAGTGATAATTCACCCCTCCACTTT
CDR3: CAISDNSPLHF

J: TRBJ2-2
size: NA
V: TRBV7-3
D: NA
DNA: TGTGCCAGCAGCTTAAACGGTGGAAGGGCAGCCGGGGAGCTGTTTTTT
CDR3: CASSLNGGRAAGELFF